This TCR beta chain originates from a study of CD8+CD57+ T cells in acquired aplastic anemia. All sequencing subjects had displayed CD8+CD57+ cell expansion on flow cytometry. Patients had not yet gotten any therapy when their blood was taken for sampling. CDR3 and TCR beta VDJ profiling relied on a genomic DNA template. MiXCR, run by TCRdb on the reads, gives a single entry per CDR3 protein. Among 16,000 or so distinct CDR3 sequences listed, 30% to 45% were seen once. In germline, CDR1 is LNHNV, CDR2 YYDKDF (reference sequence). Trimming at V came to 3 bases and at J to 2 bases, leaving 13 bases not matched to a gene. This CDR3 region has 18 residues. Regarding the study as a whole: Patient and control CD8+ Simpson's diversity was not significantly different. More than 25 was the count of CD8+ CDR3 sequences that patients shared with controls. Among patients, CD8+CD57+ cells displayed less diversity than the total CD4+ and CD8+ pools did.

Turning to this clonotype: Its target is unknown.

Sequencing input: CD8+CD57+ T cells sorted from PBMCs. Subset denoted: bead-enriched CD8+CD57+ effector memory T cells from SAA patients. This sequence originates from a human donor with aplastic anemia. The gene calls are TRBV15 and TRBJ2-7; the match to TRBD1 covers 10 bases. The CDR3 bases are TGTGCCACCAGCAGCTCCAGGTCGGGACAGGGGTTGGCCTACGAGCAGTACTTC. It is translated as CATSSSRSGQGLAYEQYF.